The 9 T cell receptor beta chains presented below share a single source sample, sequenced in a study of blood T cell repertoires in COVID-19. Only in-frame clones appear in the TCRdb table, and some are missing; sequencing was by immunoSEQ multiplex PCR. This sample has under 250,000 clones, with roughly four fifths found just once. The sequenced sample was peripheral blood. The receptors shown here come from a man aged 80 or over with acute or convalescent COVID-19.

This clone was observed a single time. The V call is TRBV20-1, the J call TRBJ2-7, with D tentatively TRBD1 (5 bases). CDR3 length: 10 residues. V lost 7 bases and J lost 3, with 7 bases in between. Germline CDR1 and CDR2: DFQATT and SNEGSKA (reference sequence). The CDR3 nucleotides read TGCAGTGTCCAGGGCTACGAGCAGTACTTC. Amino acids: CSVQGYEQYF.

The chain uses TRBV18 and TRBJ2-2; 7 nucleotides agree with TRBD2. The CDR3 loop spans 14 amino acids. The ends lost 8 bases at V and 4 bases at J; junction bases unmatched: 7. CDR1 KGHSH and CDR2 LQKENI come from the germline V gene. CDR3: CASQGGASTGELFF. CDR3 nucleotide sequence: TGTGCCAGCCAGGGAGGGGCTTCCACCGGGGAGCTGTTTTTT.

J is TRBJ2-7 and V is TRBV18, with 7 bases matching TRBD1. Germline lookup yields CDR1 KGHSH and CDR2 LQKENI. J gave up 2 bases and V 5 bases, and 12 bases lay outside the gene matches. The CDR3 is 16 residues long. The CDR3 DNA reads TGTGCCAGCTCATACTTCGGGACAGCGCGAACCTACGAGCAGTACTTC. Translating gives CASSYFGTARTYEQYF. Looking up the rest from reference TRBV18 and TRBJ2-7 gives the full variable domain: NAGVMQNPRHLVRRRGQEARLRCSPMKGHSHVYWYRQLPEEGLKFMVYLQKENIIDESGMPKERFSAEFPKEGPSILRIQQVVRGDSAAYFCASSYFGTARTYEQYFGPGTRLTVT.

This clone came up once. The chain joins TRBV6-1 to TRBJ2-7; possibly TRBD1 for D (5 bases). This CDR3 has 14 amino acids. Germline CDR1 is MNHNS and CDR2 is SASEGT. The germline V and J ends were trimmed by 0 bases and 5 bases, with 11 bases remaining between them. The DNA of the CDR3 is TGTGCCAGCAGTGAAGCGGGCAGGGTAGACGAGCAGTACTTC. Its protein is CASSEAGRVDEQYF.

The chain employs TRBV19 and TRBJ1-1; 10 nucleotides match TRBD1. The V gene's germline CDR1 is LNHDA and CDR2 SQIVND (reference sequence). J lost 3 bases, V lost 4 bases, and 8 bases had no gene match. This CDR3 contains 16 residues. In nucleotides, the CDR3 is TGTGCCAGTAGTAGAAAAAGCGGGACAGGGGACACTGAAGCTTTCTTT. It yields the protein CASSRKSGTGDTEAFF.

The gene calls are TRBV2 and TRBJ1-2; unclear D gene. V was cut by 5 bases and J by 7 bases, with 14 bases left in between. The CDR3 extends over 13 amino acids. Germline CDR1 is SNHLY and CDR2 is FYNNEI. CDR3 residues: CASSPTGGFGYTF. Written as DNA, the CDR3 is TGTGCCAGCAGTCCCACGGGAGGGTTTGGCTACACCTTC.

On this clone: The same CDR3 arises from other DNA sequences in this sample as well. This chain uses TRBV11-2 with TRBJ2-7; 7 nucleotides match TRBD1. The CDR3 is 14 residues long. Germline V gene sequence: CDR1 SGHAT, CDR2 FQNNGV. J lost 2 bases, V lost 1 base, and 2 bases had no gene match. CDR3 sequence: CASSLGTGAYEQYF. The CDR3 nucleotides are TGTGCCAGCAGCTTAGGGACAGGCGCCTACGAGCAGTACTTC.

CDR3: CASSYGKIRGQANEKLFF. The CDR3 bases are TGTGCCAGCAGTTACGGGAAAATAAGGGGACAAGCTAATGAAAAACTGTTTTTT. The chain combines TRBV6-2 or TRBV6-3 with TRBJ1-4, with D perhaps matching TRBD1 (6 bases). The ends were cut back, 2 bases at V and 3 bases at J, with 19 bases in the middle. The CDR3 consists of 18 residues. CDR1 is MNHEY and CDR2 is SVGEGT in the germline V gene.

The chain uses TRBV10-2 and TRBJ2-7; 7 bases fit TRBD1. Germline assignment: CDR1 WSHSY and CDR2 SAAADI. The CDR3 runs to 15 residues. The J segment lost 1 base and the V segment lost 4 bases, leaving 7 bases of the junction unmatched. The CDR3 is CASSGVLQGSYEQYF. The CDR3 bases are TGCGCCAGCAGTGGAGTGTTACAGGGGTCCTACGAGCAGTACTTC.